This record concerns one T cell receptor beta chain sequence. Its matching antigen is unknown. Unmatched junction bases numbered 10, after V lost 4 bases and J lost 5 bases. Germline V gene lookup returns CDR1 SGHNT and CDR2 YYREEE (reference sequence). CDR3 length: 16 residues. No infections or other immune events were documented during collection. Profiling relied on immunoSEQ multiplex PCR, and the TCRdb table lists in-frame clones only, not all of them. The repertoire holds about 130,000 clones, 75% to 90% seen once, with approximately 8.9% in the top ten. This sample was taken from a study of identifying expanded T cells in peripheral blood. Findings of the study overall: About 1.3 clones differed between technical replicates, versus about 15 and 19 over time. Variance in clone template counts between approximately 2-week samples significantly increased with total template count across all healthy donors.

Sequences were obtained from blood. The source of this sequence is a person aged 18 to 69 in good health. J is TRBJ2-5 and V is TRBV5-4; TRBD1 aligns across 11 bases. The CDR3 coding sequence is TGTGCCAGCAGCCCTGCCAGGACAGGGGGCGAGGAGACCCAGTACTTC. Protein: CASSPARTGGEETQYF.